The 13 T cell receptor beta chains below were found in one sample sequenced in a study of blood T cells in healthy people across ages. Combining a sample-barcoded 5' primer with a J-beta primer mix, a second PCR ran for roughly 6 to 12 cycles. A single record per CDR3 protein comes from TCRdb applying MiXCR to the 5' RACE reads. The table shows some 760,000 distinct CDR3 sequences, with 20% to 25% occurring only once. These same data were also listed under a study on T cells of mothers and their children.

The sample taken for sequencing was blood. The source of these receptors is a boy between 10 and 17 years old in good health.

The chain combines TRBV2 with TRBJ2-1; perhaps TRBD2 as D (6 bases). CDR1 and CDR2 from the germline V gene are SNHLY and FYNNEI. Trimming took 4 bases from V and 0 from J, leaving 19 bases between them. The CDR3 is 18 amino acids. CDR3 DNA sequence: TGTGCCAGCAGTGTGCCTAGCGTACGTACCAGCTCCTACAATGAGCAGTTCTTC. Protein: CASSVPSVRTSSYNEQFF. Supplemented by reference TRBV2 and TRBJ2-1, the full variable domain reads EPEVTQTPSHQVTQMGQEVILRCVPISNHLYFYWYRQILGQKVEFLVSFYNNEISEKSEIFDDQFSVERPDGSNFTLKIRSTKLEDSAMYFCASSVPSVRTSSYNEQFFGPGTRLTVL.

This chain connects TRBV6-5 to TRBJ2-7; the match to TRBD2 covers 8 bases. Germline assignment: CDR1 MNHEY and CDR2 SVGAGI. The CDR3 length is 14 residues. With 6 bases clipped from V and 7 bases from J, the junction kept 11 bases outside the gene matches. The CDR3 DNA follows: TGTGCCAGCAGAACCGGGACTAGGTCGGGAGAGCAGTACTTC. This gives the protein CASRTGTRSGEQYF.

The chain has TRBV11-1 and TRBJ2-5; 8 bases agree with TRBD1. CDR3 length: 15 amino acids. Unmatched junction bases numbered 4, after V lost 3 bases and J lost 1 base. In germline, CDR1 is SGHAT, CDR2 FQDESV (reference sequence). The DNA for the CDR3 is TGTGCCAGCAGCTTCAGGGGGCCCTCCCAAGAGACCCAGTACTTC. It yields the protein CASSFRGPSQETQYF. Combining the CDR3 with reference TRBV11-1 and TRBJ2-5 gives the whole variable domain EAEVAQSPRYKITEKSQAVAFWCDPISGHATLYWYRQILGQGPELLVQFQDESVVDDSQLPKDRFSAERLKGVDSTLKIQPAELGDSAMYLCASSFRGPSQETQYFGPGTRLLVL.

J is TRBJ2-7 and V is TRBV5-5, with 8 bases matching TRBD1. J lost 4 bases, V lost 0 bases, and 6 bases had no gene match. The CDR3 extends over 15 amino acids. Germline values: CDR1 SGHKS, CDR2 YYEKEE (reference sequence). The CDR3 protein is CASSLGVRGQYEQYF. In nucleotides, the CDR3 is TGTGCCAGCAGCTTGGGGGTCAGGGGGCAGTACGAGCAGTACTTC. The full variable domain, with the rest looked up from reference TRBV5-5 and TRBJ2-7, is DAGVTQSPTHLIKTRGQQVTLRCSPISGHKSVSWYQQVLGQGPQFIFQYYEKEERGRGNFPDRFSARQFPNYSSELNVNALLLGDSALYLCASSLGVRGQYEQYFGPGTRLTVT.

This clonotype was seen only a few times. The chain recombines TRBV14 with TRBJ2-3; a weak D match, TRBD2 (6 bases). Germline V gene data show CDR1 as SGHDN and CDR2 as FVKESK. This CDR3 has 15 amino acids. The V gene lost 2 bases and the J gene lost 1 base, with 10 bases spanning the gap. The CDR3 spells CASSQYGRGTDTQYF. Here the CDR3 DNA reads TGTGCCAGCAGCCAATACGGGAGAGGCACAGATACGCAGTATTTT.

This clonotype has more than one count but fewer than ten. The chain combines TRBV7-9 with TRBJ2-7; 14 bases fit TRBD2. Germline V gene lookup returns CDR1 SEHNR and CDR2 FQNEAQ (reference sequence). Losses at the gene ends were 3 bases for V and 5 bases for J; bases not matched to a gene: 3. The CDR3 covers 15 residues. The CDR3 nucleotides are TGTGCCAGCAGCTTGGGGACTAGCGGGGGACACGAGCAGTACTTC. Translation gives CASSLGTSGGHEQYF.

This sequence joins TRBV3-1 and TRBJ2-1; unclear D gene. Germline lookup yields CDR1 LGHDT and CDR2 YNNKEL (reference sequence). Trimming pared 0 bases from V and 13 bases from J, leaving 13 bases between. This CDR3 spans 13 amino acids. The CDR3 here is CASSQESSPYQFF. For the CDR3, the DNA is TGTGCCAGCAGCCAAGAGTCGTCGCCCTACCAGTTCTTC.

Worth noting for this clonotype: At one end, the junction sequence differs from germline, possibly due to a read error. The genes are TRBV2 and TRBJ1-5, with D maybe TRBD1 (5 bases). The CDR3 is 14 amino acids. Germline V CDR1 and CDR2: SNHLY, FYNNEI. The CDR3 DNA follows: TGTGCCAGCACTGAACAACAGGGCAATCAGCCCCAGCATTTT. Its translation is CASTEQQGNQPQHF.

The CDR3 region has the DNA TGCAGCGCCCGGACTAGCGGGGCCGTGAACACCGGGGAGCTGTTTTTT. Translated: CSARTSGAVNTGELFF. This chain joins TRBV29-1 and TRBJ2-2, with 12 bases lining up with TRBD2. CDR1 and CDR2 from the germline V gene are SQVTM and ANQGSEA. The trim removed 7 bases at V and 1 base at J, leaving 7 bases unmatched. This CDR3 contains 16 residues.

The V gene is TRBV18, the J gene TRBJ2-5; 10 positions match TRBD1. V dropped 6 bases and J dropped 4; count of bases not matched to a gene: 8. This CDR3 contains 15 residues. Germline CDR1 is KGHSH and CDR2 is LQKENI. CDR3 sequence reads: CASSPTGGRGETQYF. CDR3 in DNA: TGTGCCAGCTCCCCGACAGGGGGCAGGGGAGAGACCCAGTACTTC.

The chain has TRBV19 and TRBJ2-2; the D is unclear. Trimming took 8 bases from V and 2 from J, leaving 9 bases between them. This CDR3 contains 13 residues. Per the germline V gene, CDR1 is LNHDA and CDR2 is SQIVND (reference sequence). The CDR3 loop reads CASGAPNTGELFF. DNA for the CDR3: TGTGCCAGTGGTGCGCCCAACACCGGGGAGCTGTTTTTT.

The chain combines TRBV6-5 with TRBJ2-5; possibly TRBD2 for D (5 bases). The J call may be incorrect, as the DNA end agrees better with TRBJ2-1. Germline V gives CDR1 MNHEY, CDR2 SVGAGI. The CDR3 sequence is 11 residues long. In DNA, the CDR3 is TGTGCCAGCTTGGGCGGAGGTGAGCAGTTCTTC. Residues: CASLGGGEQFF.

This clonotype came up a few times. The genes are TRBV6-5 and TRBJ2-1, with D uncertain. V was shortened by 1 base and J by 0 bases, with 7 bases between the two germline ends. The CDR3 contains 15 residues. The germline V gene has CDR1 MNHEY and CDR2 SVGAGI. CDR3 nucleotide sequence: TGTGCCAGCAGTTACTTGGCCAGCTCCTACAATGAGCAGTTCTTC. Its protein product is CASSYLASSYNEQFF.